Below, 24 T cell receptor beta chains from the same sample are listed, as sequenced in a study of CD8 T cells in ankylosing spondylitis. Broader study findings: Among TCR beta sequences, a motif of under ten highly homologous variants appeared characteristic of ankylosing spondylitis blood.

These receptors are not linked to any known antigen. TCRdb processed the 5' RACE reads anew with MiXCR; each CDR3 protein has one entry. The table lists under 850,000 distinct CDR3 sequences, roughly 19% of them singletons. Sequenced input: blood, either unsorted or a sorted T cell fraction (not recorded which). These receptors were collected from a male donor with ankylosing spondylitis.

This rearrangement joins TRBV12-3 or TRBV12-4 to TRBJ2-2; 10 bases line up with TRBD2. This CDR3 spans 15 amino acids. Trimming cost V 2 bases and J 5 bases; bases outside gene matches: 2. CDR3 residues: CASSLKGLATGELFF. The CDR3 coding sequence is TGTGCCAGCAGTTTAAAGGGACTAGCGACCGGGGAGCTGTTTTTT.

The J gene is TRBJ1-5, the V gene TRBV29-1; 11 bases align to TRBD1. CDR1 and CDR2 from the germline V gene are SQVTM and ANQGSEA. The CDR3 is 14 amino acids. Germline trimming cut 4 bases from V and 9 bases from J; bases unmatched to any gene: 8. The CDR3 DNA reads TGCAGCGTTGGGGGACAGGGGGAAGGTGGGCCCCAGCATTTT. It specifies CSVGGQGEGGPQHF.

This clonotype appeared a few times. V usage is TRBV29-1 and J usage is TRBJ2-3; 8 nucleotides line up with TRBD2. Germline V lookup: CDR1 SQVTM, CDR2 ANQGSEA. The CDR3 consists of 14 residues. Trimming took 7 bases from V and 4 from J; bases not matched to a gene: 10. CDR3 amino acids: CSGSRPGGADTQYF. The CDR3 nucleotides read TGCAGCGGTAGTAGACCGGGGGGGGCAGATACGCAGTATTTT.

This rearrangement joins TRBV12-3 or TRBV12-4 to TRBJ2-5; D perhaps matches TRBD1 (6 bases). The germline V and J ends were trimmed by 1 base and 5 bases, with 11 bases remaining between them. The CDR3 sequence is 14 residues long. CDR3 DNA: TGTGCCAGCAGTTTAGAACAGGGTGAGGAGACCCAGTACTTC. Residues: CASSLEQGEETQYF.

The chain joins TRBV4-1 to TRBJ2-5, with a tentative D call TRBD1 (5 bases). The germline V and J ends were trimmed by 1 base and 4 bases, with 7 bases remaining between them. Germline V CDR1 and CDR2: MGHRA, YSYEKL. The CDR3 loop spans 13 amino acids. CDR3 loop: CASSQVQGETQYF. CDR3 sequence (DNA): TGCGCCAGCAGCCAAGTCCAGGGAGAGACCCAGTACTTC.

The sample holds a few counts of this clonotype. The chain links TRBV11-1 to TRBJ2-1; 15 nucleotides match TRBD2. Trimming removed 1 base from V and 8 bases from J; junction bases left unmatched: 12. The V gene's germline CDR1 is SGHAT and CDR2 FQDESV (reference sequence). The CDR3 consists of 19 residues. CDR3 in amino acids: CASSLVSSGLAGGRDEQFF. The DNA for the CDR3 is TGTGCCAGCAGCTTAGTTTCTTCGGGACTAGCGGGGGGCAGGGATGAGCAGTTCTTC. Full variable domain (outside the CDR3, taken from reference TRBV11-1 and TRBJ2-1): EAEVAQSPRYKITEKSQAVAFWCDPISGHATLYWYRQILGQGPELLVQFQDESVVDDSQLPKDRFSAERLKGVDSTLKIQPAELGDSAMYLCASSLVSSGLAGGRDEQFFGPGTRLTVL.

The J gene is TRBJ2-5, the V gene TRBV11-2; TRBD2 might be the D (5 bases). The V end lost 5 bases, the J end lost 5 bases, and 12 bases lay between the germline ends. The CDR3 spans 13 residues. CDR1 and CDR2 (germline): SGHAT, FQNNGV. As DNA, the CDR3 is TGTGCCAGCAGCCGGGAACCTAGGGAGACCCAGTACTTC. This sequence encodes CASSREPRETQYF.

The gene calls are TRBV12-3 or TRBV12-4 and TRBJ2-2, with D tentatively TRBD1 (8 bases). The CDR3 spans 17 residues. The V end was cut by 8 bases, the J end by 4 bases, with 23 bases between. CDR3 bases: TGTGCCAGCTTTAACAGGGGGGGACAGTCTAGCACCGGGGAGCTGTTTTTT. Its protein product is CASFNRGGQSSTGELFF.

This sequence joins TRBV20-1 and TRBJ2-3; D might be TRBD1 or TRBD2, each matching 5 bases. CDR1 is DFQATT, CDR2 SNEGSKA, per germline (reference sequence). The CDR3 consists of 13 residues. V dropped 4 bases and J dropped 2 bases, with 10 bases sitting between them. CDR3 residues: CSAKGPLTDTQYF. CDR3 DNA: TGCAGTGCTAAGGGACCGCTCACAGATACGCAGTATTTT.

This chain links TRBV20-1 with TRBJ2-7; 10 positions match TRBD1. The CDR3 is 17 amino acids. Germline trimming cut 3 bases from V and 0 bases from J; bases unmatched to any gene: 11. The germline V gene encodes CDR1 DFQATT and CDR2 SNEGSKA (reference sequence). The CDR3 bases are TGCAGTGCTAGGGGGGGGACAGGGGCCCCAAGCTCCTACGAGCAGTACTTC. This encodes CSARGGTGAPSSYEQYF.

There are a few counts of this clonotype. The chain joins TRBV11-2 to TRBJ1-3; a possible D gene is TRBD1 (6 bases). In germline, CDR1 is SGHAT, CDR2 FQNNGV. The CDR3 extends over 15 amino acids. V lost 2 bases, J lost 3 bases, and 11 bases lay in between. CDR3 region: CASSLRGADGNTIYF. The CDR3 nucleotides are TGTGCCAGCAGCTTACGGGGGGCGGATGGAAACACCATATATTTT.

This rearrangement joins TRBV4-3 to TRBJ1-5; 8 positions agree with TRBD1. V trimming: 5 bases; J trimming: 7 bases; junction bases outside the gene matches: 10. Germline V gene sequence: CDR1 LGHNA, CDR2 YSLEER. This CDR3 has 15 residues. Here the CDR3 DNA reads TGCGCCAGCAGCGCAACCCCAGGGGGCGGGCAGCCCCAGCATTTT. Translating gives CASSATPGGGQPQHF.

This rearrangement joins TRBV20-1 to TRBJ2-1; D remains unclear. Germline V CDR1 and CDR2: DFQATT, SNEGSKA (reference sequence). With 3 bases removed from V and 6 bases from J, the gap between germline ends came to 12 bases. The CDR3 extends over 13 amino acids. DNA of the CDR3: TGCAGTGCTAGGAAGAATCTGCTCAATGAGCAGTTCTTC. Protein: CSARKNLLNEQFF.

CDR3 nucleotides: TGTGCCAGCAGCACACTAGCGGGGGAAGAGACCCAGTACTTC. Protein sequence: CASSTLAGEETQYF. The V and J genes are TRBV11-3 and TRBJ2-5; TRBD2 matches at 11 bases. This CDR3 is 14 amino acids long. V gave up 5 bases and J gave up 3 bases; unmatched junction bases: 2. The germline V gene has CDR1 SGHNT and CDR2 YENEEA.

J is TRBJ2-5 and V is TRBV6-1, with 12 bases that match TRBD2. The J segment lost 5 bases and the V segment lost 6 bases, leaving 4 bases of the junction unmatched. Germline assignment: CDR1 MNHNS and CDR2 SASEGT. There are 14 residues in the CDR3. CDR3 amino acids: CASSTSGGYETQYF. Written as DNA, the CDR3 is TGTGCCAGCAGCACTAGCGGGGGGTATGAGACCCAGTACTTC.

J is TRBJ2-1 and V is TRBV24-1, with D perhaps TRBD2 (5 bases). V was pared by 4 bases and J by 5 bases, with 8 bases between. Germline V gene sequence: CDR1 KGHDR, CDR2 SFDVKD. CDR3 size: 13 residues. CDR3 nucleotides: TGTGCCACCAGTGAGCCCGGGGACAATGAGCAGTTCTTC. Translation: CATSEPGDNEQFF.

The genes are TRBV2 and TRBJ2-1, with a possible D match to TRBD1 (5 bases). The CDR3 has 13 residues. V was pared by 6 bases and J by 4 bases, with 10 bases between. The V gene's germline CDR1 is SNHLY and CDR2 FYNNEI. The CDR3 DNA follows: TGTGCCAGCAGCAGACAGATTTACAATGAGCAGTTCTTC. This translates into CASSRQIYNEQFF.

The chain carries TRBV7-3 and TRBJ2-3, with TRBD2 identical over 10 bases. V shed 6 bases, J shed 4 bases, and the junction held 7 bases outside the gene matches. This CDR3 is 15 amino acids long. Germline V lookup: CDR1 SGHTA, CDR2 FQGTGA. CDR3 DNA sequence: TGTGCCAGCAGTCGGACTAGCGGACCCTCAGATACGCAGTATTTT. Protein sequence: CASSRTSGPSDTQYF.

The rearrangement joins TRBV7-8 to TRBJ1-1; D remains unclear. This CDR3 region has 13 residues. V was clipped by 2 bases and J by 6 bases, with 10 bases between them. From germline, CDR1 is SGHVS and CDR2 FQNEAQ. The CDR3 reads CASSLLGGAEAFF. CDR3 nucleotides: TGTGCCAGCAGCTTATTGGGTGGAGCTGAAGCTTTCTTT.

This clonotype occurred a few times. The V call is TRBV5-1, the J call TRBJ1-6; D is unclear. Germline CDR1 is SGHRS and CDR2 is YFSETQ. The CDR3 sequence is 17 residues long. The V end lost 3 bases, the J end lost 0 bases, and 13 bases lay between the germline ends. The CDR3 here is CASSSTSLSSYNSPLHF. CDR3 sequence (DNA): TGCGCCAGCAGCTCGACGAGTCTGAGCTCCTATAATTCACCCCTCCACTTT.

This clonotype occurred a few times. The CDR3 region is CATGITNYEQYF. The DNA for the CDR3 is TGTGCCACCGGGATTACAAATTACGAGCAGTACTTC. The V and J genes are TRBV12-3 or TRBV12-4 and TRBJ2-7; possibly TRBD2 for D (5 bases). The CDR3 has 12 residues. V lost 10 bases, J lost 4 bases, and 14 bases lay in between.

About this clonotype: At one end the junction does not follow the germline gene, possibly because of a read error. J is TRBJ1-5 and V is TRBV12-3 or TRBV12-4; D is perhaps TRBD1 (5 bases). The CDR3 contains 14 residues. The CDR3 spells CARSLVGDGQPQHF. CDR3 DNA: TGTGCCAGAAGTTTAGTGGGGGACGGTCAGCCCCAGCATTTT.

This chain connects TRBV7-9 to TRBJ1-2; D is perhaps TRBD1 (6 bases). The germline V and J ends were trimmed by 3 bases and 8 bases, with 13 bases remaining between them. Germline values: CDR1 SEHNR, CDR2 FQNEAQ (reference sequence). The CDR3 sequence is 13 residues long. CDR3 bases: TGTGCCAGCAGCTTTATCGAGGGGGAGGGCTACACCTTC. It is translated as CASSFIEGEGYTF.

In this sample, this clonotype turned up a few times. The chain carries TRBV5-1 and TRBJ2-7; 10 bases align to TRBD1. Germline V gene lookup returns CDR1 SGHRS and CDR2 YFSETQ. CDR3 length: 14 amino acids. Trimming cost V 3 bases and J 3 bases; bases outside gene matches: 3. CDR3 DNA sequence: TGCGCCAGCAGCTCGACAGGGGGCGACTACGAGCAGTACTTC. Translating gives CASSSTGGDYEQYF. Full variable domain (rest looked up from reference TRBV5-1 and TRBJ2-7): KAGVTQTPRYLIKTRGQQVTLSCSPISGHRSVSWYQQTPGQGLQFLFEYFSETQRNKGNFPGRFSGRQFSNSRSEMNVSTLELGDSALYLCASSSTGGDYEQYFGPGTRLTVT.